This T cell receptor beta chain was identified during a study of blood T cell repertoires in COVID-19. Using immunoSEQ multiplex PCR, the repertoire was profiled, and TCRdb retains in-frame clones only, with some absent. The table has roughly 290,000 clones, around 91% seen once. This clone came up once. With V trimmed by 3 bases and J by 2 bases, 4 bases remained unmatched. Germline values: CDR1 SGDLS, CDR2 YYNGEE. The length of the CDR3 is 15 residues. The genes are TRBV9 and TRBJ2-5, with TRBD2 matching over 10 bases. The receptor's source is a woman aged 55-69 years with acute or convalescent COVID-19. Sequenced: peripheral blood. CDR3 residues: CASSALAGEQETQYF. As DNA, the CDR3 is TGTGCCAGCAGCGCCCTAGCGGGGGAGCAAGAGACCCAGTACTTC.